A single sample gave rise to the 30 T cell receptor beta chains below, sequenced in a study of identical twins (dated by TCRdb to the mid-2010s). The protocol used for the library was 5' RACE. The sequencing machine was an Illumina HiSeq 2000. TCRdb's own reprocessing of the public reads used fastp at Q25 and MiXCR and kept productive beta chains. Rows merge per CDR3 protein into single entries with the most common DNA and genes. A total of around 490,000 distinct CDR3 sequences appear in this sample, roughly an eighth of them only once. Of the sample, approximately 1% is held by the ten largest clones. The sample was also linked to a second study, of yellow fever vaccine responses in identical twins.

Sequences were obtained from CD4+ T cells sorted from blood. These receptors all come from a woman younger than 30 in good health.

V and J are TRBV18 and TRBJ2-6; D is ambiguous. Trimming pared 6 bases from V and 2 bases from J, leaving 11 bases between. This CDR3 contains 15 residues. The germline CDR1 and CDR2 sequences are KGHSH and LQKENI. The CDR3 region has the DNA TGTGCCAGCTCTATTAGTAGACCTGGGGCCAACGTCCTGACTTTC. The encoded protein is CASSISRPGANVLTF.

The V and J genes are TRBV15 and TRBJ2-1; TRBD1 might be the D (7 bases). CDR3 length equals 17 residues. The V end was cut by 0 bases, the J end by 6 bases, with 18 bases between. The germline V gene encodes CDR1 LNHNV and CDR2 YYDKDF (reference sequence). CDR3 amino acids: CATSRDPTGKGLNEQFF. CDR3 DNA: TGTGCCACCAGCAGAGATCCGACAGGGAAGGGACTCAATGAGCAGTTCTTC.

This clonotype was seen more than once but under ten times. The chain combines TRBV5-6 with TRBJ2-4; a possible D gene is TRBD2 (6 bases). Germline assignment: CDR1 SGHDT and CDR2 YYEEEE. This CDR3 is built from 15 residues. V lost 7 bases to trimming and J lost 0 bases, with 14 bases between them. The CDR3 loop is CASFRRGIAKNIQYF. CDR3 in DNA: TGTGCCAGCTTCCGGCGGGGAATAGCCAAAAACATTCAGTACTTC.

The rearrangement joins TRBV29-1 to TRBJ2-7; 7 bases map to TRBD1. The CDR3 loop spans 14 amino acids. In germline, CDR1 is SQVTM, CDR2 ANQGSEA. V was clipped by 4 bases and J by 2 bases; unmatched bases: 8. CDR3 DNA: TGCAGCGTTGGGGGACAGTACGAGACCTACGAGCAGTACTTC. Protein: CSVGGQYETYEQYF.

The V call is TRBV20-1, the J call TRBJ1-5; D unresolved. Trimming left V 0 bases short and J 0 bases short, with 12 bases between. CDR1 is DFQATT, CDR2 SNEGSKA, per germline (reference sequence). This CDR3 is 16 amino acids long. The CDR3 is CSARDVSRGSNQPQHF. The CDR3 DNA follows: TGCAGTGCTAGAGATGTTAGTCGGGGTAGCAATCAGCCCCAGCATTTT.

For this clonotype: This likely comes from a read error, as the CDR3 has no conserved phenylalanine or tryptophan at its end. The CDR3 nucleotides read TGCGCCAGCAGCTTCAGAGTCCTCTCCTACAATGAGCAGTTCCTC. Protein product: CASSFRVLSYNEQFL. J is TRBJ2-1 and V is TRBV5-1; D remains unclear. Germline V gene data show CDR1 as SGHRS and CDR2 as YFSETQ. This CDR3 has 15 amino acids. Trimming removed 2 bases from V and 0 bases from J, with 9 bases in between.

The chain joins TRBV19 to TRBJ1-5; no firm D call. Looked up from germline, CDR1 is LNHDA and CDR2 is SQIVND (reference sequence). This CDR3 comprises 15 residues. The V end was cut by 0 bases, the J end by 2 bases, with 8 bases between. For the CDR3, the DNA is TGTGCCAGTAGTATAGAGGGGATTGGCAATCAGCCCCAGCATTTT. It translates to CASSIEGIGNQPQHF.

The CDR3 spells CSAIQRPSYEQYF. CDR3 sequence (DNA): TGCAGTGCCATCCAGCGACCTTCCTACGAGCAGTACTTC. The genes are TRBV20-1 and TRBJ2-7; D call uncertain. This CDR3 has 13 residues. CDR1 and CDR2 (germline): DFQATT, SNEGSKA (reference sequence). Deletions cut 6 bases from V and 1 base from J, with 13 bases between.

CDR3 loop: CASSQDAGGGWNRGDTQYF. CDR3 bases: TGTGCCAGCAGCCAAGATGCCGGAGGGGGGTGGAATCGCGGAGATACGCAGTATTTT. This chain joins TRBV3-1 and TRBJ2-3, with D perhaps TRBD1 or TRBD2 (6 bases each). The germline CDR1 and CDR2 sequences are LGHDT and YNNKEL (reference sequence). The CDR3 sequence is 19 residues long. V dropped 0 bases and J dropped 5 bases, with 24 bases sitting between them.

This clonotype was recorded a few times. CDR3 sequence (DNA): TGCAGTGCTAGGGGGCCCAACCTCGGAGAAAAACTGTTTTTT. Amino acids: CSARGPNLGEKLFF. The chain recombines TRBV20-1 with TRBJ1-4; a weak D match, TRBD1 (5 bases). The V gene lost 3 bases and the J gene lost 8 bases, with 16 bases spanning the gap. The germline V gene encodes CDR1 DFQATT and CDR2 SNEGSKA (reference sequence). The CDR3 consists of 14 residues.

The chain links TRBV6-1 to TRBJ1-4; D remains ambiguous. Germline CDR1 is MNHNS and CDR2 is SASEGT. The ends were cut back, 7 bases at V and 6 bases at J, with 6 bases in the middle. The CDR3 consists of 11 residues. CDR3 nucleotide sequence: TGTGCCAGCAAGGTGGATGAAAAACTGTTTTTT. It yields the protein CASKVDEKLFF.

This rearrangement joins TRBV7-2 to TRBJ2-7, with 14 bases identical to TRBD2. The length of the CDR3 is 17 residues. J gave up 5 bases and V 5 bases, and 11 bases lay outside the gene matches. CDR1 is SGHTA and CDR2 is FQGNSA in the germline V gene. The CDR3 loop is CASSPGTSGRRKDEQYF. In nucleotides, the CDR3 is TGTGCCAGCAGCCCTGGGACTAGCGGGAGAAGAAAAGACGAGCAGTACTTC.

This clonotype was detected ten times or more. The J gene is TRBJ2-1, the V gene TRBV11-2; 14 bases align to TRBD2. Germline V CDR1 and CDR2: SGHAT, FQNNGV. This CDR3 region has 15 residues. The J segment lost 9 bases and the V segment lost 8 bases, leaving 9 bases of the junction unmatched. The CDR3 loop is CASALGLAGVFEQFF. CDR3 nucleotide sequence: TGTGCCAGCGCTCTGGGACTAGCGGGAGTCTTTGAGCAGTTCTTC.

This chain joins TRBV24-1 and TRBJ2-7; D gene unclear. CDR1 and CDR2 (germline): KGHDR, SFDVKD. V was pared by 5 bases and J by 0 bases, with 13 bases between. There are 15 residues in the CDR3. The CDR3 coding sequence is TGTGCCACCAGTGTGCCTGGCAGGAGCTCCTACGAGCAGTACTTC. Translation gives CATSVPGRSSYEQYF.

This sequence joins TRBV28 and TRBJ1-2; D uncertain. Trimming shortened V by 1 base and J by 5 bases, and 8 bases separated the two germline ends. Germline V CDR1 and CDR2: MDHEN, SYDVKM. The CDR3 has 13 amino acids. CDR3 loop: CASSLSEWYGYTF. The CDR3, as DNA: TGTGCCAGCAGTTTATCGGAATGGTATGGCTACACCTTC.

This clonotype was found a few times. This sequence joins TRBV7-8 and TRBJ2-7; tentative D call: TRBD1 (5 bases). Germline CDR1 reads SGHVS; CDR2 reads FQNEAQ. This CDR3 is built from 13 residues. Between the trimmed V and J ends, which lost 3 bases and 5 bases, there was a span of 11 bases. The CDR3 reads CASSFVPGNEQYF. CDR3 sequence (DNA): TGTGCCAGCAGCTTCGTCCCAGGGAACGAGCAGTACTTC.

In its sample, this clonotype was seen a few times. The J gene is TRBJ2-1, the V gene TRBV11-2, with 10 bases that match TRBD2. The CDR3 consists of 15 residues. Unmatched junction bases numbered 8, after V lost 2 bases and J lost 10 bases. Germline V gives CDR1 SGHAT, CDR2 FQNNGV. The CDR3 loop reads CASSLTSGRAGEQFF. For the CDR3, the DNA is TGTGCCAGCAGCTTAACGAGCGGGAGGGCTGGGGAGCAGTTCTTC. The whole variable domain, filled in from reference TRBV11-2 and TRBJ2-1, reads EAGVAQSPRYKIIEKRQSVAFWCNPISGHATLYWYQQILGQGPKLLIQFQNNGVVDDSQLPKDRFSAERLKGVDSTLKIQPAKLEDSAVYLCASSLTSGRAGEQFFGPGTRLTVL.

This clonotype was detected only once. V usage is TRBV28 and J usage is TRBJ2-7; D may be TRBD2 (5 bases). The CDR3 has 14 amino acids. Germline assignment: CDR1 MDHEN and CDR2 SYDVKM. Deletions cut 7 bases from V and 4 bases from J, with 17 bases between. The CDR3: CASNPPGVLYEQYF. The CDR3, as DNA: TGTGCCAGCAATCCCCCCGGGGTACTTTACGAGCAGTACTTC.

This clonotype was counted a few times. V is TRBV7-9 and J is TRBJ1-2, with D hard to call. CDR1 and CDR2 from the germline V gene are SEHNR and FQNEAQ (reference sequence). Trimming removed 1 base from V and 2 bases from J, with 11 bases in between. This CDR3 is built from 15 residues. The CDR3 nucleotides are TGTGCCAGCAGCTTAGATTGGGCAAGGAACTATGGCTACACCTTC. It is translated as CASSLDWARNYGYTF.

The V gene is TRBV12-3 or TRBV12-4, the J gene TRBJ1-1; D gene ambiguous. Trimming stripped 3 bases from V and 7 bases from J, with 9 bases between. The CDR3 consists of 12 residues. Here the CDR3 DNA reads TGTGCCAGCAGTTTGGCTGGGATTGAAGCTTTCTTT. It yields the protein CASSLAGIEAFF.

This clonotype showed up just a few times. V is TRBV18 and J is TRBJ2-1; D is ambiguous. Trimming stripped 4 bases from V and 5 bases from J, with 15 bases between. Per the germline V gene, CDR1 is KGHSH and CDR2 is LQKENI. The CDR3 loop spans 15 amino acids. The CDR3 sequence is CASSREGTSDNEQFF. The DNA of the CDR3 is TGTGCCAGCTCACGAGAAGGTACCTCGGACAATGAGCAGTTCTTC.

This clonotype was detected ten times or more. The chain recombines TRBV7-2 with TRBJ2-1, with D hard to call. This CDR3 is built from 11 residues. Trimming stripped 10 bases from V and 0 bases from J, with 4 bases between. Germline V CDR1 and CDR2: SGHTA, FQGNSA. For the CDR3, the DNA is TGTGCCACGAGCTCCTACAATGAGCAGTTCTTC. As protein: CATSSYNEQFF.

This clonotype was picked up a small number of times. The V and J genes are TRBV7-9 and TRBJ2-7; tentative D call: TRBD2 (5 bases). Trimming removed 0 bases at V and 0 bases at J, with 9 bases between. This CDR3 is 15 amino acids long. Germline V gives CDR1 SEHNR, CDR2 FQNEAQ (reference sequence). The CDR3 DNA reads as TGTGCCAGCAGCTTAGCCGGGATCCCCTCCTACGAGCAGTACTTC. It is translated as CASSLAGIPSYEQYF.

The chain employs TRBV7-9 and TRBJ2-6, with D possibly being TRBD1 (6 bases). The CDR3 totals 16 residues. Germline V gene sequence: CDR1 SEHNR, CDR2 FQNEAQ (reference sequence). V was cut by 3 bases and J by 0 bases, with 9 bases left in between. DNA of the CDR3: TGTGCCAGCAGCTTCGGACAGCGCTCTGGGGCCAACGTCCTGACTTTC. Amino acid sequence: CASSFGQRSGANVLTF.

This clonotype was observed many times. CDR3 nucleotides: TGTGCCAGCAGCCGTACGAGCGGGAGGGGGAACAATGAGCAGTTCTTC. Its translation is CASSRTSGRGNNEQFF. The chain joins TRBV3-1 to TRBJ2-1; 10 nucleotides line up with TRBD2. V shed 4 bases and J 5 bases; nucleotides not matched to a gene: 8. The CDR3 spans 16 residues. Germline CDR1 and CDR2: LGHDT and YNNKEL (reference sequence).

This clonotype has only a few counts. This chain links TRBV10-3 with TRBJ1-5; 7 bases line up with TRBD1. The CDR3 contains 17 residues. The V and J ends lost 4 bases and 7 bases, in that order; junction bases with no gene match: 16. Germline lookup yields CDR1 ENHRY and CDR2 SYGVKD. The chain's CDR3 is CAISGTPDRAVGQPQHF. In DNA, the CDR3 is TGTGCCATCAGTGGGACCCCTGACAGGGCCGTGGGGCAGCCCCAGCATTTT.

This clonotype was seen a few times. This chain joins TRBV3-1 and TRBJ2-7; possible D gene TRBD1, 5 bases. Germline CDR1 LGHDT, CDR2 YNNKEL (reference sequence). The CDR3 sequence is 16 residues long. The germline V and J ends were trimmed by 0 bases and 3 bases, with 15 bases remaining between them. CDR3 amino acids: CASSQDVGPRGYEQYF. The CDR3 bases are TGTGCCAGCAGCCAAGACGTCGGCCCTAGGGGCTACGAGCAGTACTTC.

The chain links TRBV6-1 to TRBJ2-2; D perhaps matches TRBD2 (5 bases). The CDR3 is 14 residues long. Germline V gene data show CDR1 as MNHNS and CDR2 as SASEGT. Trimming removed 7 bases from V and 7 bases from J, with 16 bases in between. The CDR3 DNA reads as TGTGCCAGCACCCCCTTACGGGGAATCGGGGAGCTGTTTTTT. Residues: CASTPLRGIGELFF.

The chain couples TRBV5-6 to TRBJ2-7; TRBD1 matches at 7 bases. There are 16 residues in the CDR3. Germline V lookup: CDR1 SGHDT, CDR2 YYEEEE. J gave up 4 bases and V 3 bases, and 13 bases lay outside the gene matches. CDR3 bases: TGTGCCAGCAGCTCGCCACGACAGGGCGCGGCTTACGAGCAGTACTTC. Its translation is CASSSPRQGAAYEQYF.

As concerns this clonotype: At one of its ends the junction is not consistent with the germline gene, which may arise from a read error. This chain connects TRBV2 to TRBJ2-2, with 7 bases fitting TRBD2. CDR1 is SNHLY and CDR2 is FYNNEI in the germline V gene. The length of the CDR3 is 18 residues. The CDR3 bases are TGTGCCATCAGTTTTCCGCCTAGCGGACTGTCGAACACCGGGGAGCTGTTTTTT. It translates to CAISFPPSGLSNTGELFF.